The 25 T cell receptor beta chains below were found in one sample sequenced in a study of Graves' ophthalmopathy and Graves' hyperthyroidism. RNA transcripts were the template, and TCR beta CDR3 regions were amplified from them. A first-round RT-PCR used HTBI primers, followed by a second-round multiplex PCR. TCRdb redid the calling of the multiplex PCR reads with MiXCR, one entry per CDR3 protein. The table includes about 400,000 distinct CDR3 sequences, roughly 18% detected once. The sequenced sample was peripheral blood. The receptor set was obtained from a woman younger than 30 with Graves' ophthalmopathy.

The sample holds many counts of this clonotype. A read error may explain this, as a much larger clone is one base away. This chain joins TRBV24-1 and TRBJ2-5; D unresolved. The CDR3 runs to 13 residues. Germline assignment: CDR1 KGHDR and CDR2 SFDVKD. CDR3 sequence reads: CAASDSYQETQYF. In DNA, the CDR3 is TGTGCCGCCAGTGATTCCTACCAAGAGACCCAGTACTTC.

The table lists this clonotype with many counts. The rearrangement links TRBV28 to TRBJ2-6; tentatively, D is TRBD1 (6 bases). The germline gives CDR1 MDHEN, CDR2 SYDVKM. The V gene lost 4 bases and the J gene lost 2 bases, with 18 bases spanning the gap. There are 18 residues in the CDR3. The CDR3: CASSSHTFRGTGANVLTF. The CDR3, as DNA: TGTGCCAGCAGTTCCCATACATTCAGGGGAACTGGGGCCAACGTCCTGACTTTC.

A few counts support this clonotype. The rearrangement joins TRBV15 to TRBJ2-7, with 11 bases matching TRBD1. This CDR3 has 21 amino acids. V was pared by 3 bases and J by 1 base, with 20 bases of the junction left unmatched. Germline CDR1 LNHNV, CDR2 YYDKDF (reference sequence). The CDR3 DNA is TGTGCCACCAGCAGGGGATTCGGACAGGGGGCGAGTAGCGGGACATCCTACGAGCAGTACTTC. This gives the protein CATSRGFGQGASSGTSYEQYF.

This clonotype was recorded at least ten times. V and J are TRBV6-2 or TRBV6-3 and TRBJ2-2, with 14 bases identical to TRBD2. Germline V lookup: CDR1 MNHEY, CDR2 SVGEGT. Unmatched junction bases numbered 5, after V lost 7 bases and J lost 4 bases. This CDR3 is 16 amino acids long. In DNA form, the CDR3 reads TGTGCCAGCACCAGACTAGCGGGAGGGACCACCGGGGAGCTGTTTTTT. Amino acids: CASTRLAGGTTGELFF.

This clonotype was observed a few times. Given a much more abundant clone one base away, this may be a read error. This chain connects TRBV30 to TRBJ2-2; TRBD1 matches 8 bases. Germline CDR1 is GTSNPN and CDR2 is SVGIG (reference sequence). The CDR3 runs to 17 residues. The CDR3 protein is CARSVQGTGPDTGELFF. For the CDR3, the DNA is TGTGCCCGGAGTGTACAGGGGACAGGTCCGGACACCGGGGAGCTGTTTTTT.

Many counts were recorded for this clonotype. This CDR3 is CAWSVLGAGHSNQPQHF. In DNA, the CDR3 is TGTGCCTGGAGTGTACTAGGGGCAGGACATAGCAATCAGCCCCAGCATTTT. V and J are TRBV30 and TRBJ1-5; perhaps TRBD1 as D (5 bases). This CDR3 is built from 17 residues. Germline CDR1 reads GTSNPN; CDR2 reads SVGIG (reference sequence). Trimming cost V 0 bases and J 0 bases, with 15 bases left between them. The complete variable domain, with remaining parts taken from reference TRBV30 and TRBJ1-5, reads SQTIHQWPATLVQPVGSPLSLECTVEGTSNPNLYWYRQAAGRGLQLLFYSVGIGQISSEVPQNLSASRPQDRQFILSSKKLLLSDSGFYLCAWSVLGAGHSNQPQHFGDGTRLSIL.

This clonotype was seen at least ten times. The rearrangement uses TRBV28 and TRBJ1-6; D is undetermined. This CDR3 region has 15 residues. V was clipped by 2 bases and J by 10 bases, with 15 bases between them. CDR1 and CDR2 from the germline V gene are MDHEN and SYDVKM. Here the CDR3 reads CASSLGLGGGSPLHF. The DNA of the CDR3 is TGTGCCAGCAGTTTAGGTCTGGGTGGCGGATCACCCCTCCACTTT.

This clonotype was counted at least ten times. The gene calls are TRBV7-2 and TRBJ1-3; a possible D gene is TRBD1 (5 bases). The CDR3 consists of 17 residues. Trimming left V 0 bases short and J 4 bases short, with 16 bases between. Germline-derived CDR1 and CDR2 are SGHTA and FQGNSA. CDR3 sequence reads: CASSLARGRVAGNTIYF. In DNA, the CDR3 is TGTGCCAGCAGCTTAGCGAGGGGAAGAGTCGCGGGAAACACCATATATTTT.

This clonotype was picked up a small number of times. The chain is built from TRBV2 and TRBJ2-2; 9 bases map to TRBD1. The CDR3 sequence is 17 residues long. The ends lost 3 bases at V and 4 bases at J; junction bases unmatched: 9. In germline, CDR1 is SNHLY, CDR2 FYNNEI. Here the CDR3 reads CASSDLKWTGATGELFF. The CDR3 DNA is TGTGCCAGCAGTGATTTGAAGTGGACAGGGGCCACCGGGGAGCTGTTTTTT. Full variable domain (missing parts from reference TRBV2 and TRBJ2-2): EPEVTQTPSHQVTQMGQEVILRCVPISNHLYFYWYRQILGQKVEFLVSFYNNEISEKSEIFDDQFSVERPDGSNFTLKIRSTKLEDSAMYFCASSDLKWTGATGELFFGEGSRLTVL.

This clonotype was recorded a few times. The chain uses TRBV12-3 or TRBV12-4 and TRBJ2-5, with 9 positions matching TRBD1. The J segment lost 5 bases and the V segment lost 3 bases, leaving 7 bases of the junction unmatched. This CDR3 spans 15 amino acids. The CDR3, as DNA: TGTGCCAGCAGTTTGGTAGGGACAGGGAACGAGACCCAGTACTTC. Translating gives CASSLVGTGNETQYF.

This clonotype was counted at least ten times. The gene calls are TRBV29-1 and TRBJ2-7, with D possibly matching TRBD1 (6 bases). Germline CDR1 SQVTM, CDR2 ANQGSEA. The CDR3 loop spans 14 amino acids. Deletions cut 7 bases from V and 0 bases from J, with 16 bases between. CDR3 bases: TGCAGCGCCGCCGGGACAAAGAGCTCCTACGAGCAGTACTTC. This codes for CSAAGTKSSYEQYF.

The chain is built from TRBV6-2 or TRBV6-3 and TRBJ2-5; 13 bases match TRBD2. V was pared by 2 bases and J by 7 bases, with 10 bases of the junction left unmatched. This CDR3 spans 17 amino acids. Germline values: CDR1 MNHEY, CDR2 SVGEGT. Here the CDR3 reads CASSYSRRLAGGRTQYF. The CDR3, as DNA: TGTGCCAGCAGTTACAGTCGTAGACTAGCGGGGGGAAGGACCCAGTACTTC.

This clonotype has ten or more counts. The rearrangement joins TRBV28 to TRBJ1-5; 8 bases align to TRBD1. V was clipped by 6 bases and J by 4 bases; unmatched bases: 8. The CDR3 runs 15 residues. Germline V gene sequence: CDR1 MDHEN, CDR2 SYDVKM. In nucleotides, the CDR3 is TGTGCCAGCAGGAACGGACAGGGTTTGAATCAGCCCCAGCATTTT. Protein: CASRNGQGLNQPQHF. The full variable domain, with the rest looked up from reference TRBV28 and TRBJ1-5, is DVKVTQSSRYLVKRTGEKVFLECVQDMDHENMFWYRQDPGLGLRLIYFSYDVKMKEKGDIPEGYSVSREKKERFSLILESASTNQTSMYLCASRNGQGLNQPQHFGDGTRLSIL.

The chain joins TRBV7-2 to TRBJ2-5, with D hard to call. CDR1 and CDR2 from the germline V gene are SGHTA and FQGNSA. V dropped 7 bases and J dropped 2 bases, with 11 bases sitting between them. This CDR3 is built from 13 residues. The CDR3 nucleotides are TGTGCCAGCACACGTCCAGGACAAGAGACCCAGTACTTC. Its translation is CASTRPGQETQYF. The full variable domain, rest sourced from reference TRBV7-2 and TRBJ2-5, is GAGVSQSPSNKVTEKGKDVELRCDPISGHTALYWYRQSLGQGLEFLIYFQGNSAPDKSGLPSDRFSAERTGGSVSTLTIQRTQQEDSAVYLCASTRPGQETQYFGPGTRLLVL.

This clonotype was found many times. CDR3 coding DNA: TGTGCCAGTAGTACGCTCGTGAACACTGAAGCTTTCTTT. This gives the protein CASSTLVNTEAFF. The chain links TRBV19 to TRBJ1-1; D remains unclear. Trimming stripped 4 bases from V and 0 bases from J, with 6 bases between. Germline lookup yields CDR1 LNHDA and CDR2 SQIVND (reference sequence). The CDR3 loop spans 13 amino acids.

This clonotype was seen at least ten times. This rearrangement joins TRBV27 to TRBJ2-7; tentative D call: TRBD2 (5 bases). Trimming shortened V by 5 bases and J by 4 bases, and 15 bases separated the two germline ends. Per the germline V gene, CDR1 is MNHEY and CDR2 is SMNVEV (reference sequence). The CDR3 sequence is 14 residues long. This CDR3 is CASSVTGSRYEQYF. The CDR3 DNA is TGTGCCAGCAGTGTAACGGGGAGTAGGTACGAGCAGTACTTC.

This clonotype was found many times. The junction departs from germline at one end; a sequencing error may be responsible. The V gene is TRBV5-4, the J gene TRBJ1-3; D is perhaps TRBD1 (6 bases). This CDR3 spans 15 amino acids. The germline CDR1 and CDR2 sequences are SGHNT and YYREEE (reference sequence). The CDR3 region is CASSLGGAAGNTMYF. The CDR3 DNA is TGTGCCAGCAGCTTAGGGGGGGCCGCCGGAAACACCATGTATTTT.

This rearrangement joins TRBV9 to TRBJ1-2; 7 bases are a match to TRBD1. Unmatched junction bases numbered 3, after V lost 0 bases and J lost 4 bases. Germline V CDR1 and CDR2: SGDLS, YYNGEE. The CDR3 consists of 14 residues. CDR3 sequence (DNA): TGTGCCAGCAGCGTAGCTTGGACAGGCTATGGCTACACCTTC. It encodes CASSVAWTGYGYTF.

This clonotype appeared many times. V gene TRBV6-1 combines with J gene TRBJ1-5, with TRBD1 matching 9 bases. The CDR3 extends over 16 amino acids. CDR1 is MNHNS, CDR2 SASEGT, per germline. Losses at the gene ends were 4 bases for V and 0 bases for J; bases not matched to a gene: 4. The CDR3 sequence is CASSAGTGFSNQPQHF. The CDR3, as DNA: TGTGCCAGCAGTGCCGGGACAGGGTTTAGCAATCAGCCCCAGCATTTT.

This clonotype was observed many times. The CDR3: CASSAALSSGNTIYF. As DNA, the CDR3 is TGTGCCAGTAGTGCAGCCCTGAGCTCTGGAAACACCATATATTTT. The gene calls are TRBV19 and TRBJ1-3; D unclear. CDR1 is LNHDA and CDR2 is SQIVND in the germline V gene (reference sequence). V shed 5 bases and J shed 0 bases, with 11 bases lying between them. The CDR3 extends over 15 amino acids.

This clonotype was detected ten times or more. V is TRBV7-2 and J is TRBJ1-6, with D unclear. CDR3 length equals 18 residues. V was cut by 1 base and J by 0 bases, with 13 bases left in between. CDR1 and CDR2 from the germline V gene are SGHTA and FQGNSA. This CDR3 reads CASSLVRGTSSYNSPLHF. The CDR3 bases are TGTGCCAGCAGCTTAGTTCGGGGAACCAGCTCCTATAATTCACCCCTCCACTTT.

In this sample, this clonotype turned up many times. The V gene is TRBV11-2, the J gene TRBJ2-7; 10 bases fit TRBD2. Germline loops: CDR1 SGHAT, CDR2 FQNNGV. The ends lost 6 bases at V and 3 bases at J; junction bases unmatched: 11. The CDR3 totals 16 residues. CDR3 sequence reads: CASSPEGASGSYEQYF. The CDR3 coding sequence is TGTGCCAGCAGTCCGGAGGGGGCTAGCGGGAGCTACGAGCAGTACTTC.

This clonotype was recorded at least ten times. CDR3 nucleotides: TGTGCCAGCAACCCACGCCGGGACACCACCTTTAGCAATCAGCCCCAGCATTTT. Translating it yields CASNPRRDTTFSNQPQHF. This rearrangement joins TRBV6-5 to TRBJ1-5, with a possible D match to TRBD1 (6 bases). Germline assignment: CDR1 MNHEY and CDR2 SVGAGI. The V end lost 7 bases, the J end lost 0 bases, and 22 bases lay between the germline ends. The CDR3 contains 18 residues.

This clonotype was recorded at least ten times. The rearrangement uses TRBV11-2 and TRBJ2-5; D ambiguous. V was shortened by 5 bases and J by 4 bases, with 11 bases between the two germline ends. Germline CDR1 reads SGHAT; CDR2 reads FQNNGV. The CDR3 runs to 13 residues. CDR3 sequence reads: CASSRIWGETQYF. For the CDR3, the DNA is TGTGCCAGCAGCCGTATCTGGGGAGAGACCCAGTACTTC.

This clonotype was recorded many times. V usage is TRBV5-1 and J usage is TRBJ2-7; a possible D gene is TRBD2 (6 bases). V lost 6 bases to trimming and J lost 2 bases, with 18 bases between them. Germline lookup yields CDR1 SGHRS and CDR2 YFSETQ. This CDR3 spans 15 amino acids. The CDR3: CASKPLLEGTYEQYF. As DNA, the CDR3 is TGCGCCAGCAAGCCTCTCTTGGAGGGAACCTACGAGCAGTACTTC.